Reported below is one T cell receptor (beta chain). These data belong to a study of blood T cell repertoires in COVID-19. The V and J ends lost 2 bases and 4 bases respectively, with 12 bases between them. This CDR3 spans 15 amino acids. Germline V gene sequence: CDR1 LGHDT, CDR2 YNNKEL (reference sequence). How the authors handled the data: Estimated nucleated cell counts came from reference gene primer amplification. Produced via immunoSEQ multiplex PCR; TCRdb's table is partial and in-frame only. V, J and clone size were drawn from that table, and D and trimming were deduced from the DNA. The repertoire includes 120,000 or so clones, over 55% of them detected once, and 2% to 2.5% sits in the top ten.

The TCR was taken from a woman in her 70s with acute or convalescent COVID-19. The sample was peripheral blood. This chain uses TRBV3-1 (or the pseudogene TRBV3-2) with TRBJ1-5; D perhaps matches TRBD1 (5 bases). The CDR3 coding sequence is TGTGCCAGCAGCCAACTTGGGGGAGGAAATCAGCCCCAGCATTTT. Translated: CASSQLGGGNQPQHF.